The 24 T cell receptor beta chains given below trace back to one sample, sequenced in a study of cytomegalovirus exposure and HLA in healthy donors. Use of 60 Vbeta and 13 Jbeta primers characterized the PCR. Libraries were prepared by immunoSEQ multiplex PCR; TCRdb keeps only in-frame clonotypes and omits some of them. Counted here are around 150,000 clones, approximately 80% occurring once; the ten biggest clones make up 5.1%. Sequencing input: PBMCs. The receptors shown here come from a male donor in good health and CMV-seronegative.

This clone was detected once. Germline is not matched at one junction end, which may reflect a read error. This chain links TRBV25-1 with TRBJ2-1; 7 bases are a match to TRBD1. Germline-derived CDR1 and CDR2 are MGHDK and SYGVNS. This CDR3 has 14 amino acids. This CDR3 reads CASSDVLTGNEQLF. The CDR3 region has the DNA TGTGCCAGCAGTGACGTACTGACAGGGAATGAGCAGCTCTTC.

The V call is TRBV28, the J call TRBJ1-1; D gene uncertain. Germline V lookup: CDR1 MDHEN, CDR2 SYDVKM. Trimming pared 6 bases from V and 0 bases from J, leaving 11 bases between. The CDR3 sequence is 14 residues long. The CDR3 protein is CASSPPRLNTEAFF. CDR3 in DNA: TGTGCCAGCAGCCCCCCCAGGCTGAACACTGAAGCTTTCTTT.

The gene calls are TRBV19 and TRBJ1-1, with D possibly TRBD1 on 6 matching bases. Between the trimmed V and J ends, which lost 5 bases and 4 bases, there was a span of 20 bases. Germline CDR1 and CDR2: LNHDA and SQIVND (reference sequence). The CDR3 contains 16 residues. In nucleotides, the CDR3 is TGTGCCAGTAGTCGTAGAGGGGGGGTACAGGTCACTGAAGCTTTCTTT. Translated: CASSRRGGVQVTEAFF.

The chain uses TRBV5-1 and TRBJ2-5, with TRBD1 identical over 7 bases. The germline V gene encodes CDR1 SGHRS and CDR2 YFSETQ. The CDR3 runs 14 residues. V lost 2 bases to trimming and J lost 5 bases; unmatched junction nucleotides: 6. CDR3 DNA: TGCGCCAGCAGCTTTGAGGGGGCACGGGAGACCCAGTACTTC. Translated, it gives CASSFEGARETQYF.

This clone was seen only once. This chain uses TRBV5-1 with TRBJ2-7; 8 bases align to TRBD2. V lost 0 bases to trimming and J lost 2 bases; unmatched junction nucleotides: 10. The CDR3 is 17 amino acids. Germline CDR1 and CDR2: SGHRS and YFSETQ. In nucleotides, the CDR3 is TGCGCCAGCAGCTTGGGTGTCGGGGGGGGAAGTCCCTACGAGCAGTACTTC. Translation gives CASSLGVGGGSPYEQYF.

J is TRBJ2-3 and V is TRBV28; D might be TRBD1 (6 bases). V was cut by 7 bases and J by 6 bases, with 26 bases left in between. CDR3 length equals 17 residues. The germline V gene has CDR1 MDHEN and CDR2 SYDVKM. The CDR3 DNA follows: TGTGCCAGCAAGCCCGGACAGAGGGTGTGGAATATGGATACGCAGTATTTT. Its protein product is CASKPGQRVWNMDTQYF.

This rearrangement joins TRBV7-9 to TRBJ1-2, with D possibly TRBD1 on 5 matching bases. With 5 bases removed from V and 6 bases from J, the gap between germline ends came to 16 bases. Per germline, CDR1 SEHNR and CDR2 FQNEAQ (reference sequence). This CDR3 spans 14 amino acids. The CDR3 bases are TGTGCCAGCAGCCCGCCCATTTTAGGGGATGGCTACACCTTC. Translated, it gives CASSPPILGDGYTF. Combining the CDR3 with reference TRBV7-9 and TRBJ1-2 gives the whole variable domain DTGVSQNPRHKITKRGQNVTFRCDPISEHNRLYWYRQTLGQGPEFLTYFQNEAQLEKSRLLSDRFSAERPKGSFSTLEIQRTEQGDSAMYLCASSPPILGDGYTFGSGTRLTVV.

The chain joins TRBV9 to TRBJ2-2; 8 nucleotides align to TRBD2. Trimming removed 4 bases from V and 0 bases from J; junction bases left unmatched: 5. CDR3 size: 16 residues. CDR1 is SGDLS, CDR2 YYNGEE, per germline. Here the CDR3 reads CASSPRGGTNTGELFF. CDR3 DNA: TGTGCCAGCAGCCCCCGGGGGGGTACGAACACCGGGGAGCTGTTTTTT. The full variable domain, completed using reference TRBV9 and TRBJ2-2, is DSGVTQTPKHLITATGQRVTLRCSPRSGDLSVYWYQQSLDQGLQFLIQYYNGEERAKGNILERFSAQQFPDLHSELNLSSLELGDSALYFCASSPRGGTNTGELFFGEGSRLTVL.

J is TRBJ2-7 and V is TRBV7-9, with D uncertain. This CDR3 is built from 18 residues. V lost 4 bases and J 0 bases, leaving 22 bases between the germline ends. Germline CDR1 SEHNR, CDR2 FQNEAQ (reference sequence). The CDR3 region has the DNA TGTGCCAGCAGCTCCTCCGATCCTGGGCACCTAAGCTCCTACGAGCAGTACTTC. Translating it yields CASSSSDPGHLSSYEQYF. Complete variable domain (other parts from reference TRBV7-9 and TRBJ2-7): DTGVSQNPRHKITKRGQNVTFRCDPISEHNRLYWYRQTLGQGPEFLTYFQNEAQLEKSRLLSDRFSAERPKGSFSTLEIQRTEQGDSAMYLCASSSSDPGHLSSYEQYFGPGTRLTVT.

The CDR3, as DNA: TGCGCCAGCAGCTTGGGACAGGAGACGTCACCCCTCCACTTT. This translates into CASSLGQETSPLHF. V and J are TRBV5-1 and TRBJ1-6, with a weak D call TRBD1 (6 bases). This CDR3 has 14 amino acids. The germline V gene has CDR1 SGHRS and CDR2 YFSETQ. Deletions cut 0 bases from V and 10 bases from J, with 11 bases between. The full variable domain, completed using reference TRBV5-1 and TRBJ1-6, is KAGVTQTPRYLIKTRGQQVTLSCSPISGHRSVSWYQQTPGQGLQFLFEYFSETQRNKGNFPGRFSGRQFSNSRSEMNVSTLELGDSALYLCASSLGQETSPLHFGNGTRLTVT.

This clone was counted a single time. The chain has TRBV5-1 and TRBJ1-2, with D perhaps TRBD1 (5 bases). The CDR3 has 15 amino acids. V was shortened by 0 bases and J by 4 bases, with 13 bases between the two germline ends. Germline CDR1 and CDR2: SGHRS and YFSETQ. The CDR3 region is CASSLATGGAYGYTF. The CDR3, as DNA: TGCGCCAGCAGCTTGGCCACGGGGGGAGCCTATGGCTACACCTTC.

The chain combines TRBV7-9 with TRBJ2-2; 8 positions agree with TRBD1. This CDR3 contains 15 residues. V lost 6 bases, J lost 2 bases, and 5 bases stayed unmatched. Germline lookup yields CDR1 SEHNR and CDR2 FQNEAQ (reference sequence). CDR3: CASSDRGPNTGELFF. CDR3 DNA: TGTGCCAGCAGTGACAGGGGTCCTAACACCGGGGAGCTGTTTTTT.

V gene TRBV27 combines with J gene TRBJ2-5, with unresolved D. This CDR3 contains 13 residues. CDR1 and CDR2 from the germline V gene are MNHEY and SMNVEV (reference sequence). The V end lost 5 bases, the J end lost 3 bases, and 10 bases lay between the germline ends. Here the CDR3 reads CASSPHLEETQYF. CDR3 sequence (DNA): TGTGCCAGCAGTCCTCACTTAGAAGAGACCCAGTACTTC.

The CDR3 sequence: CASSPRGQVQYF. The CDR3 bases are TGTGCCAGCTCACCCCGGGGTCAGGTTCAGTACTTC. V is TRBV18 and J is TRBJ2-4; D may be TRBD2 (5 bases). Germline V gives CDR1 KGHSH, CDR2 LQKENI. The CDR3 consists of 12 residues. The V gene lost 3 bases and the J gene lost 11 bases, with 11 bases spanning the gap.

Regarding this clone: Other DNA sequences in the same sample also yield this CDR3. CDR3 loop: CASSLRGYGYTF. CDR3 DNA sequence: TGTGCCAGCAGCTTAAGGGGTTACGGCTACACCTTC. The rearrangement joins TRBV28 to TRBJ1-2; a weak D match, TRBD1 (5 bases). The V gene lost 6 bases and the J gene lost 8 bases, with 13 bases spanning the gap. The CDR3 loop spans 12 amino acids. Germline CDR1 and CDR2: MDHEN and SYDVKM.

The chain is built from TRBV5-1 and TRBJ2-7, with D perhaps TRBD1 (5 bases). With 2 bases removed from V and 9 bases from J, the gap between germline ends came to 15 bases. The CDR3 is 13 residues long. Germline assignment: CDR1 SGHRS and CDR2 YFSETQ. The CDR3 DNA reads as TGCGCCAGCAGCTTAGTAGGGGCGGATAGGCAGTACTTC. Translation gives CASSLVGADRQYF.

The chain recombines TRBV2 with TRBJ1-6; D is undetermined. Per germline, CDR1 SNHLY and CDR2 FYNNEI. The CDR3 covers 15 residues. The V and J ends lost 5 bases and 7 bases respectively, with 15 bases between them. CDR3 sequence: CASSPQAAPNSPLHF. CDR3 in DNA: TGTGCCAGCAGTCCCCAGGCAGCACCGAATTCACCCCTCCACTTT.

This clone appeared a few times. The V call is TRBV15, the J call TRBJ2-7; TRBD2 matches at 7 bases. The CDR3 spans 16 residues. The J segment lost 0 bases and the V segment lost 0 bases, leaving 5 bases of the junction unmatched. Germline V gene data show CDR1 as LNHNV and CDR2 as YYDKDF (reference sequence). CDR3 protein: CATSRDVGRGSYEQYF. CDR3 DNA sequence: TGTGCCACCAGCAGAGATGTGGGGAGGGGCTCCTACGAGCAGTACTTC.

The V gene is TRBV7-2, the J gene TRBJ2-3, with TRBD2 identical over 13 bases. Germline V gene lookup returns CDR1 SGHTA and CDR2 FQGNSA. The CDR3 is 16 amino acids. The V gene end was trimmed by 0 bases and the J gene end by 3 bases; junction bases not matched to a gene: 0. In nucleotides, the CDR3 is TGTGCCAGCAGCTTAGCACTAGCGGGGGGGACAGATACGCAGTATTTT. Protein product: CASSLALAGGTDTQYF.

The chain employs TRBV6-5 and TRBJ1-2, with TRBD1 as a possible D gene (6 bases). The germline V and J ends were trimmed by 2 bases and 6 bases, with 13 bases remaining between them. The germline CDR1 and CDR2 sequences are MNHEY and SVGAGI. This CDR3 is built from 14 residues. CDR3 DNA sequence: TGTGCCAGCAGTTACAGGGACACTTGGGATGGCTACACCTTC. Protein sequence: CASSYRDTWDGYTF.

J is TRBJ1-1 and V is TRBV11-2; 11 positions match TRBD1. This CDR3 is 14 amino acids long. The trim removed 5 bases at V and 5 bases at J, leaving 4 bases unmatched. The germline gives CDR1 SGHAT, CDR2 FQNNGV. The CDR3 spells CASSGTGGKTEAFF. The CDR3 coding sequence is TGTGCCAGCAGCGGGACAGGGGGTAAGACTGAAGCTTTCTTT.

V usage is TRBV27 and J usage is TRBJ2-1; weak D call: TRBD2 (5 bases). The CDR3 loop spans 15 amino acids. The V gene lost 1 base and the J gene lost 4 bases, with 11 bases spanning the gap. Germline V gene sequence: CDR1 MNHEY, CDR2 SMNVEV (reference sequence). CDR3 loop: CASSLFPGYYNEQFF. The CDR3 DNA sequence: TGTGCCAGCAGTTTATTCCCGGGGTATTACAATGAGCAGTTCTTC.

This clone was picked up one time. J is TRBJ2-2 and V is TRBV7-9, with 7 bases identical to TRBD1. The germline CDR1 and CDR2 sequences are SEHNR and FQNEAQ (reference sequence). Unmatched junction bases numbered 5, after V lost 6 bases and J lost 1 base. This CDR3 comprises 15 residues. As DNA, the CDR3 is TGTGCCAGCAGATCTTGGACAGGGAACACCGGGGAGCTGTTTTTT. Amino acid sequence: CASRSWTGNTGELFF.

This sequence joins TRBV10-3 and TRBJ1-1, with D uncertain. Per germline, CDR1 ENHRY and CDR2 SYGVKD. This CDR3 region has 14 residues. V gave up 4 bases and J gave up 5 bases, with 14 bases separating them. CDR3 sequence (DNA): TGTGCCATCAGTGGGCGGGAAGAGGGTACTGAAGCTTTCTTT. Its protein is CAISGREEGTEAFF.